This T cell receptor beta chain was observed in a study of shared clonotypes between healthy human individuals (TCRdb year 2020). Background on the whole study: The cohort included three men and a couple of women between 18 and 49 years of age. For each donor, three plates each were used for CD4 naive and CD4 memory, two plates were used for CD8 naive, and one plate was used for CD8 memory. To increase sequencing depth and limit assay-specific biases, different laboratories used diverse techniques to prepare libraries and sequence TCR repertoires. The study deeply sequenced blood TCR repertoires of 5 or 6 healthy adults to estimate repertoire size and the extent of clonotype sharing between individuals. Between about 0.9 and 10 billion PBMCs per donor were obtained by leukapheresis.

Based on the germline V gene (reference sequence), the CDR1 and CDR2 sequences are SEHNR and FQNEAQ. Taken from cysteine to phenylalanine, the CDR3 has 15 residues. Only the CDR3 part of the read is kept: 45 bases, read in frame from the first base. Trimming takes 6 bases from V and 2 bases from J, and the germline ends sit 14 bases apart. CD8 naive samples were obtained by positive selection for CCR7 among CD45RO-negative cells, yielding a CD45RA+CCR7+ population from which TemRA cells were excluded. The donors were healthy, HIV-negative adults with no recently reported acute infections or vaccinations. All donors were Caucasian adults living in Nashville, Tennessee, USA. After blood collection by leukapheresis, PBMCs were isolated using Ficoll-Histopaque density gradient centrifugation and then cryopreserved in the vapor phase of liquid nitrogen. Purity and quantity of every magnetically sorted T cell population were checked by analytical flow cytometry. Genomic DNA was isolated from every sorted fraction and measured by UV absorbance on a Nanodrop 2000c.

Using the deep immunoSEQ assay, multiplex PCR amplified TCR CDR3 regions from genomic DNA. Genomic DNA extracted from each cell subset was distributed evenly over all wells of several immunoSEQ 96-well plates, and each plate served as one replicate. For sorted subsets, roughly 200 ng of genomic DNA, equivalent to some 33,000 T cell genomes, went into each replicate PCR. Purified libraries were quantified with a Qubit 3.0 fluorometer, sized on a Bioanalyzer 2100, and re-quantified with the KAPA Library Quantification kit. Each immunoSEQ 96-well plate was sequenced on its own single-read 150-cycle Illumina NextSeq 550 flow cell. The study's own analysis went as follows. Because only junctional sequences without quality scores were contained in the immunoSEQ output, filtering matching that applied to full-length reads could not be performed. Sequences were annotated with PyIR, a Python wrapper for IgBLAST v1.9, using IMGT germline references to assign V/J genes and CDR3. Any read was removed if the V/J assignment was weak (E-value above 1e-6), the CDR3 was missing, or the read contained stop codons, out-of-frame junctions, or ambiguous translated residues. A V3J clonotype was defined by an identical inferred V gene, J gene, and CDR3 amino acid sequence. Percentage overlap between repertoires was calculated by dividing the number of shared unique clonotypes by the size of the smaller repertoire. Repertoire richness was assessed with RTK rarefaction, the Chao1 estimator, and Recon v2.1 estimates of unobserved clonotypes. For all TCRbeta clonotypes obtained by the gDNA method from a few donors, generation probabilities were computed with OLGA. The clones in this table, taken by TCRdb from immuneACCESS, are in-frame only. Not every clone is retained; where verified, under half of the shortfall comes from an unresolved V gene, and the cause of the rest is unknown. V, J and clone size are those of that table, while D and trimming were read from the DNA. This sample has 630,000 or so clones in its table, and 95% to 98% of those were observed once. The ten largest clones capture 0.3% of the sample.

Results and caveats for the whole study, not just this receptor: Sampling was limited to blood, and TCR repertoires in tissue likely differ from TCR repertoires in blood. Naive subsets generally had larger estimated clonotype richness than memory subsets did. Pairwise subsampling indicated that sequencing depth was expected to affect the degree of clonotype sharing among donors. Sharing across a few donors was observed for roughly 5.4% of naive CD4, 3% to 4% of naive CD8, 2.3% of memory CD4, and around 0.44% of memory CD8 clonotypes. Higher generation probabilities were observed for clonotypes shared by all four sorted-subset donors than for non-shared clonotypes. The genetic and exposure-history diversity represented was limited by the small number of donors. Even with the large sequencing depth, rarefaction of the sorted-subset datasets indicated that sequencing was incomplete.

Comment on this clone: Its recognized antigen is unknown. It has no much larger one-base neighbor in the sample; base qualities were not kept.

The sample taken for sequencing was naive CD8+ T cells sorted from blood. The label giving this sample's cell subset or site can be read as: CD45RA+CCR7+. The V and J genes are TRBV7-9 and TRBJ2-1; the D assignment is uncertain and may be TRBD1 or TRBD2, with 5 bases supporting each. This clonotype originated in a man in his thirties or forties in good health. This receptor has the CDR3 CASSSDRGAYNEQFF. The DNA reads TGTGCCAGCAGTTCCGACCGGGGCGCCTACAATGAGCAGTTCTTC.